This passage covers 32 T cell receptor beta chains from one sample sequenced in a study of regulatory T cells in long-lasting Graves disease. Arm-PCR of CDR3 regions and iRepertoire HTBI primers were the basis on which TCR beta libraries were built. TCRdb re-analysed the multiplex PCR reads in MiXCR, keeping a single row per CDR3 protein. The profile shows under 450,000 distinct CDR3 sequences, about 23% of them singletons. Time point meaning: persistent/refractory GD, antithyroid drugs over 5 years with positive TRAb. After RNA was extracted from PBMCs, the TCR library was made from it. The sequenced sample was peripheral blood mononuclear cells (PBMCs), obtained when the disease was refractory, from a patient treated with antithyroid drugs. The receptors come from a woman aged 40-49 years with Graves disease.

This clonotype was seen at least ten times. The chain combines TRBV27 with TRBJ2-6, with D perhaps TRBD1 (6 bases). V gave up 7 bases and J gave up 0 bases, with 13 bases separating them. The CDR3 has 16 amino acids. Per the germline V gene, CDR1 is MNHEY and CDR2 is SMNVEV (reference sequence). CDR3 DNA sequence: TGTGCCAGCACCAAGGGACAATACTCTGGGGCCAACGTCCTGACTTTC. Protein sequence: CASTKGQYSGANVLTF. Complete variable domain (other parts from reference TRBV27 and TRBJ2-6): EAQVTQNPRYLITVTGKKLTVTCSQNMNHEYMSWYRQDPGLGLRQIYYSMNVEVTDKGDVPEGYKVSRKEKRNFPLILESPSPNQTSLYFCASTKGQYSGANVLTFGAGSRLTVL.

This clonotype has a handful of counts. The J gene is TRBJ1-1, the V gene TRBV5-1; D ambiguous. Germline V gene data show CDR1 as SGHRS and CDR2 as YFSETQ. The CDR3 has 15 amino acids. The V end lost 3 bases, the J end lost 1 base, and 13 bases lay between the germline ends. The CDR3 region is CASSSRGRGNTEAFF. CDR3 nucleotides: TGCGCCAGCAGCTCCCGAGGGAGAGGGAACACTGAAGCTTTCTTT.

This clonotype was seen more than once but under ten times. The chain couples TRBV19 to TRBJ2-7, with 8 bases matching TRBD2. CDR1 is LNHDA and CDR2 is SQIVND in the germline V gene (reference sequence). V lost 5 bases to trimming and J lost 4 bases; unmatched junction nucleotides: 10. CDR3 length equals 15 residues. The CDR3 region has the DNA TGTGCCAGTAGTTTACGGCGGGAGGCGGCGTACGAGCAGTACTTC. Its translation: CASSLRREAAYEQYF.

CDR3 in DNA: TGTGCCACCAGTGACTTACAGGGCCCGTTTGGGACCGGGGAGCTGTTTTTT. This translates into CATSDLQGPFGTGELFF. The genes are TRBV24-1 and TRBJ2-2, with a tentative D call TRBD1 (6 bases). The ends were cut back, 4 bases at V and 5 bases at J, with 19 bases in the middle. The CDR3 has 17 residues. Germline loops: CDR1 KGHDR, CDR2 SFDVKD.

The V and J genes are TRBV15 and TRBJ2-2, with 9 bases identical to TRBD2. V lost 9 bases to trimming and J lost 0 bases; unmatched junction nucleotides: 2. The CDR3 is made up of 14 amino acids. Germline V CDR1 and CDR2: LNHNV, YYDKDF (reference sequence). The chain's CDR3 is CATVAGANTGELFF. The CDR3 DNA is TGTGCCACTGTAGCGGGGGCGAACACCGGGGAGCTGTTTTTT.

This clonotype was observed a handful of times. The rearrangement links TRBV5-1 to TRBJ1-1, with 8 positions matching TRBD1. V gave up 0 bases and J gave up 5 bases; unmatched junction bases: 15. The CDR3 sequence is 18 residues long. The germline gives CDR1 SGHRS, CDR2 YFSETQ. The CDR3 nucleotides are TGCGCCAGCAGCTTGGGGGGTTGGACAGTCACAGGGGGAACTGAAGCTTTCTTT. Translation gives CASSLGGWTVTGGTEAFF.

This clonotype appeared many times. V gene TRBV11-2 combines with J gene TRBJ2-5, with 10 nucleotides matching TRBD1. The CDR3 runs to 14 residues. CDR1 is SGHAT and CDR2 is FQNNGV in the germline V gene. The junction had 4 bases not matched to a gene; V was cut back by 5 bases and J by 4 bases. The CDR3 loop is CASSDRGRRETQYF. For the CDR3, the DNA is TGTGCCAGCAGCGACAGGGGGCGTCGAGAGACCCAGTACTTC.

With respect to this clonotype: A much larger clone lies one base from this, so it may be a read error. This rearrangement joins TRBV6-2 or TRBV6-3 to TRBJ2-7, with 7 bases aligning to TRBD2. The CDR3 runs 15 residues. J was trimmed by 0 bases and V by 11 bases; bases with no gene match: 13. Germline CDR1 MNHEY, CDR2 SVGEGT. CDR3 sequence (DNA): TGTGCCTCGCGGAAGGGACTACATAGCTCCTACGAGCAGTACTTC. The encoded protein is CASRKGLHSSYEQYF.

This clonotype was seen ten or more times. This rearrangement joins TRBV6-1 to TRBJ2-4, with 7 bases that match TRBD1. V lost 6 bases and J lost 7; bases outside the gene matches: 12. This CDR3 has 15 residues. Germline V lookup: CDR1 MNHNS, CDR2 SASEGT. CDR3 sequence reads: CASSMGQSKRNIQYF. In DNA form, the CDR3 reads TGTGCCAGCAGCATGGGACAGAGTAAAAGGAACATTCAGTACTTC.

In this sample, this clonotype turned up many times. The CDR3 DNA reads TGTGCCAGCACCTCCGGGGTGACAGGGCTGAACACTGAAGCTTTCTTT. This codes for CASTSGVTGLNTEAFF. This chain uses TRBV28 with TRBJ1-1; 7 bases fit TRBD1. The germline gives CDR1 MDHEN, CDR2 SYDVKM. This CDR3 is built from 16 residues. Unmatched junction bases numbered 11, after V lost 7 bases and J lost 0 bases.

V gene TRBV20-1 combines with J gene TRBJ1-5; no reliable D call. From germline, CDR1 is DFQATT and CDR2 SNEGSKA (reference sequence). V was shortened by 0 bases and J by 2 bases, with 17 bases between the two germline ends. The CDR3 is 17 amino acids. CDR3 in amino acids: CSARDPGLPEGNQPQHF. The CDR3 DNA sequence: TGCAGTGCTAGAGATCCGGGCCTTCCCGAGGGCAATCAGCCCCAGCATTTT.

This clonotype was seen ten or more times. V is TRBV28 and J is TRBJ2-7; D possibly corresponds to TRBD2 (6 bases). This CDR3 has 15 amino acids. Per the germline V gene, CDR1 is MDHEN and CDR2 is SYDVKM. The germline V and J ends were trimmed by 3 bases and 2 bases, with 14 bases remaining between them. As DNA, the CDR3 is TGTGCCAGCAGTTTCCGGGGGAGGCAGGCCTACGAGCAGTACTTC. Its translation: CASSFRGRQAYEQYF.

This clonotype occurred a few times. The CDR3 bases are TGTGCCAGTAGTATGGATAACCCAAAAAACATTCAGTACTTC. Protein product: CASSMDNPKNIQYF. The V and J genes are TRBV19 and TRBJ2-4; D unclear. From germline, CDR1 is LNHDA and CDR2 SQIVND (reference sequence). The CDR3 extends over 14 amino acids. V lost 3 bases and J lost 4, with 10 bases in between.

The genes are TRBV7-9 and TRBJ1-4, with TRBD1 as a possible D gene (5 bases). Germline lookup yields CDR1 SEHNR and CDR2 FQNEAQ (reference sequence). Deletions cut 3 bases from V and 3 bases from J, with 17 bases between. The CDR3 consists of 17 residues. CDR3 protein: CASSLTGARLANEKLFF. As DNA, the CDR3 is TGTGCCAGCAGCTTGACTGGGGCAAGGCTGGCTAATGAAAAACTGTTTTTT.

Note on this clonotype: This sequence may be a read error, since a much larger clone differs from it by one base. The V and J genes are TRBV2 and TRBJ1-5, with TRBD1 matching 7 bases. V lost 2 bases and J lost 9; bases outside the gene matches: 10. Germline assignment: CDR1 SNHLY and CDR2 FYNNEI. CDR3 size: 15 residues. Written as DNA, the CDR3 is TGTGCCAGCAGTGAATGGGGACAGTTCTATCGGCCCCAGCATTTT. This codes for CASSEWGQFYRPQHF.

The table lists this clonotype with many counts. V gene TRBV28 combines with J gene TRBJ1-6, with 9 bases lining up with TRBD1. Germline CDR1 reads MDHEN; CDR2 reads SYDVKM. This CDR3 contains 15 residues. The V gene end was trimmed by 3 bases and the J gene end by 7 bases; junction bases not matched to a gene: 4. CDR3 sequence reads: CASSFGGTGNSPLHF. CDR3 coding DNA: TGTGCCAGCAGTTTTGGAGGGACAGGGAATTCACCCCTCCACTTT.

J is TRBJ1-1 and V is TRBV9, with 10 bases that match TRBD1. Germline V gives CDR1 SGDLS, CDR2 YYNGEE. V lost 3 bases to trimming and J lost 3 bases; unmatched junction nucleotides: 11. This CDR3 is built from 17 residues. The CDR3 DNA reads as TGTGCCAGCAGCGGACCACTCGGGACAGGGGAATACACTGAAGCTTTCTTT. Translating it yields CASSGPLGTGEYTEAFF.

The CDR3: CASSLVLSSYNSPLHF. CDR3 DNA sequence: TGTGCCAGCAGCTTGGTACTGAGCTCCTATAATTCACCCCTCCACTTT. V and J are TRBV5-5 and TRBJ1-6; D unresolved. Germline CDR1 and CDR2: SGHKS and YYEKEE (reference sequence). The CDR3 runs 16 residues. The germline V and J ends were trimmed by 0 bases and 0 bases, with 7 bases remaining between them.

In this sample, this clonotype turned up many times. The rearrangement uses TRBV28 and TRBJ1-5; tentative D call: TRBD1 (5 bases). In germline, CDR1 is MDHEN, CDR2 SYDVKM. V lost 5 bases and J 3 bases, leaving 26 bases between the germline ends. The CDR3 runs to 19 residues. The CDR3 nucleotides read TGTGCCAGCAGTCCAGTCGGGGGAGGGGATCCCCAGATCAATCAGCCCCAGCATTTT. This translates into CASSPVGGGDPQINQPQHF.

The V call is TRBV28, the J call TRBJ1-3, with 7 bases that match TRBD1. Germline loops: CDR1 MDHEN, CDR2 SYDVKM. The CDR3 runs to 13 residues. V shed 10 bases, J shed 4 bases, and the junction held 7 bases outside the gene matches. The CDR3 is CATRATGGNTIYF. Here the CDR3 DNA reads TGTGCCACGCGTGCGACAGGGGGAAACACCATATATTTT.

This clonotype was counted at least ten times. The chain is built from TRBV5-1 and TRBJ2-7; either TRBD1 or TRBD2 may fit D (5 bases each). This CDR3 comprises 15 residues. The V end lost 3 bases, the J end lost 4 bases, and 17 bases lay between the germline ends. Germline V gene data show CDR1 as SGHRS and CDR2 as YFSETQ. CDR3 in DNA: TGCGCCAGCAGCTCAATTCCCGGGACCGAATACGAGCAGTACTTC. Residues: CASSSIPGTEYEQYF.

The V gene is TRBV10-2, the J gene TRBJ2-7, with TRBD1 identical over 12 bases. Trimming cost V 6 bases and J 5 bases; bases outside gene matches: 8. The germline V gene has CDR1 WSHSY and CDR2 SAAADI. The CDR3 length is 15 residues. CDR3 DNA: TGCGCCAGCAGGCCATCCGGGACAGGGGGCCACGAGCAGTACTTC. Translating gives CASRPSGTGGHEQYF.

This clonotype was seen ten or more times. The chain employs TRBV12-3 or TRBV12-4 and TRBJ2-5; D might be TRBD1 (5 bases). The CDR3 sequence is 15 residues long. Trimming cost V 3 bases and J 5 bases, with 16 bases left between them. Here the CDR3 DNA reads TGTGCCAGCAGTTTTGTAGGGGTGAATACGGAGACCCAGTACTTC. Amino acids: CASSFVGVNTETQYF.

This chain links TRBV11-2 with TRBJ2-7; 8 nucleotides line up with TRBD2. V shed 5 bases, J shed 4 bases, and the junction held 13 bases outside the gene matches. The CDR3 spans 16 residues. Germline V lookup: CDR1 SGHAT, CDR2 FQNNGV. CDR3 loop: CASSPLAGWERYEQYF. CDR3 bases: TGTGCCAGCAGCCCCCTAGCGGGTTGGGAGAGGTACGAGCAGTACTTC.

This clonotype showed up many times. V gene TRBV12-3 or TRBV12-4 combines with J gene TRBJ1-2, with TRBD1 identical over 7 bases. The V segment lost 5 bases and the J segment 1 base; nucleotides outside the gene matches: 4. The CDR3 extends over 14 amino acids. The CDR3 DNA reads TGTGCCAGCAGTCGGGACAGAAATAACTATGGCTACACCTTC. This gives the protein CASSRDRNNYGYTF.

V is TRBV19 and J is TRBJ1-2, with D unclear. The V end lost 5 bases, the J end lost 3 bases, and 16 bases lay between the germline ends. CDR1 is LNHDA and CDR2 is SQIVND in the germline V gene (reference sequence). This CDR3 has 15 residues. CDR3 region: CASSSAGVSDYGYTF. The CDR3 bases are TGTGCCAGTAGTTCCGCCGGCGTTTCTGACTATGGCTACACCTTC.

The CDR3 protein is CASISGETQYF. Here the CDR3 DNA reads TGTGCCAGCATCAGTGGGGAGACCCAGTACTTC. The chain combines TRBV27 with TRBJ2-5; D gene unclear. Per the germline V gene, CDR1 is MNHEY and CDR2 is SMNVEV (reference sequence). The CDR3 covers 11 residues. The ends were cut back, 7 bases at V and 5 bases at J, with 8 bases in the middle.

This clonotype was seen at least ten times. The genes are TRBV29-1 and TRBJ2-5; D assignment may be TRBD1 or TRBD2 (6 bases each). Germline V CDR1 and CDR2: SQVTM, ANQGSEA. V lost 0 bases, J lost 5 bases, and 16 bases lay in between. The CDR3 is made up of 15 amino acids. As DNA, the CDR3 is TGCAGCGTTGAAGATTATCTGGGGGGCAGGGAGACCCAGTACTTC. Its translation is CSVEDYLGGRETQYF. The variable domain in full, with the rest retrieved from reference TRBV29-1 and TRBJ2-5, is SAVISQKPSRDICQRGTSLTIQCQVDSQVTMMFWYRQQPGQSLTLIATANQGSEATYESGFVIDKFPISRPNLTFSTLTVSNMSPEDSSIYLCSVEDYLGGRETQYFGPGTRLLVL.

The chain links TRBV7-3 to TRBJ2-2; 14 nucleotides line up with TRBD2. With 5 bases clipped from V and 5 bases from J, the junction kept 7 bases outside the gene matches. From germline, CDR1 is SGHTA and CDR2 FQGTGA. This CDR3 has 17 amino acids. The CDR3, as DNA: TGTGCCAGCAGCGAGGGACTAGCGGGAGTTTGGACCGGGGAGCTGTTTTTT. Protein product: CASSEGLAGVWTGELFF.

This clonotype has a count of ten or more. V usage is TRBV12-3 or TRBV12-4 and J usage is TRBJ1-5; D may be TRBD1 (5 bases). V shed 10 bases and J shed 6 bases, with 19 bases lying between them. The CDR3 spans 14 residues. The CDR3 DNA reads TGTGCCACCGACCCAGCGGGGGAGGGTCAGCCCCAGCATTTT. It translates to CATDPAGEGQPQHF.

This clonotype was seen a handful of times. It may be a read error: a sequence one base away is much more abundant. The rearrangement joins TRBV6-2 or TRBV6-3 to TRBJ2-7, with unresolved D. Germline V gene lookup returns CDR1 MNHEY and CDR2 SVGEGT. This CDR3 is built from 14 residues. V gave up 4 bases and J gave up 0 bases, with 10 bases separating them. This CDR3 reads CASSCLQTSYEQYF. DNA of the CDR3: TGTGCCAGCAGTTGCCTACAGACCTCCTACGAGCAGTACTTC.

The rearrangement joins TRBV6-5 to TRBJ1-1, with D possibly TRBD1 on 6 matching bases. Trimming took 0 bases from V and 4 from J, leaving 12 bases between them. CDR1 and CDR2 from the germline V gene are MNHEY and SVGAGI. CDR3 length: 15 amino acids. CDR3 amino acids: CASSYSTQGATEAFF. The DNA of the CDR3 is TGTGCCAGCAGTTACTCGACACAGGGCGCCACTGAAGCTTTCTTT.